The 23 T cell receptor beta chains in this list originate from one sample, sequenced in a study of cytomegalovirus exposure and HLA in healthy donors. Primers: 60 Vbeta forward and 13 Jbeta reverse. Profiling relied on immunoSEQ multiplex PCR, and the TCRdb table lists in-frame clones only, not all of them. The data hold around 92,000 clones, with 70% to 80% observed a single time. Sequences were obtained from PBMCs. All receptors derive from a man aged 55 to 70 in good health and CMV-seropositive.

This clone was recorded only once. The J gene is TRBJ2-5, the V gene TRBV10-3; TRBD1 is a possible D gene (5 bases). Matching the DNA end better, TRBJ2-7 makes the J call doubtful. In germline, CDR1 is ENHRY, CDR2 SYGVKD. The CDR3 runs 14 residues. The CDR3 sequence is CAISDPSRGYEQYF. CDR3 nucleotide sequence: TGTGCCATCAGTGACCCATCTAGGGGCTACGAGCAGTACTTC.

V gene TRBV27 combines with J gene TRBJ2-7; 9 bases match TRBD1. With 6 bases clipped from V and 4 bases from J, the junction kept 16 bases outside the gene matches. The CDR3 has 17 residues. Germline lookup yields CDR1 MNHEY and CDR2 SMNVEV (reference sequence). The CDR3 DNA follows: TGTGCCAGCAGACAAGGGGGACAGGGTGGCCCCGGGTACGAGCAGTACTTC. Translated: CASRQGGQGGPGYEQYF.

This rearrangement joins TRBV6-1 to TRBJ2-1; D is unresolved. The CDR3 runs 12 residues. V was shortened by 4 bases and J by 5 bases, with 6 bases between the two germline ends. Germline V gene sequence: CDR1 MNHNS, CDR2 SASEGT. The CDR3 region is CASSGANNEQFF. The CDR3 DNA is TGTGCCAGCAGTGGCGCAAACAATGAGCAGTTCTTC.

The chain recombines TRBV4-3 with TRBJ1-6; perhaps TRBD1 as D (6 bases). Per the germline V gene, CDR1 is LGHNA and CDR2 is YSLEER. V lost 0 bases to trimming and J lost 6 bases, with 18 bases between them. This CDR3 has 18 amino acids. DNA of the CDR3: TGCGCCAGCAGCCAAGATCCCCCAGGGGCAGTCGGTAATTCACCCCTCCACTTT. It yields the protein CASSQDPPGAVGNSPLHF.

The chain joins TRBV27 to TRBJ1-2; no reliable D call. The CDR3 loop spans 13 amino acids. Per germline, CDR1 MNHEY and CDR2 SMNVEV (reference sequence). V was cut by 2 bases and J by 2 bases, with 6 bases left in between. CDR3 sequence (DNA): TGTGCCAGCAGTTTAAGCGGAAACTATGGCTACACCTTC. Amino acids: CASSLSGNYGYTF.

V is TRBV19 and J is TRBJ1-2, with D possibly matching TRBD1 (5 bases). The germline gives CDR1 LNHDA, CDR2 SQIVND (reference sequence). CDR3 length: 13 residues. V shed 5 bases and J shed 5 bases, with 12 bases lying between them. The DNA for the CDR3 is TGTGCCAGTAGTCCAGCAGGGAGGTATGGCTACACCTTC. Its protein product is CASSPAGRYGYTF.

This clone was detected once. This chain joins TRBV5-4 and TRBJ1-1, with TRBD1 as a possible D gene (6 bases). The germline V and J ends were trimmed by 5 bases and 1 base, with 9 bases remaining between them. This CDR3 has 13 amino acids. Germline assignment: CDR1 SGHNT and CDR2 YYREEE (reference sequence). CDR3 coding DNA: TGTGCCAGCAGGAACAGGGAGAACACTGAAGCTTTCTTT. It is translated as CASRNRENTEAFF. The whole variable domain, filled in from reference TRBV5-4 and TRBJ1-1, reads ETGVTQSPTHLIKTRGQQVTLRCSSQSGHNTVSWYQQALGQGPQFIFQYYREEENGRGNFPPRFSGLQFPNYSSELNVNALELDDSALYLCASRNRENTEAFFGQGTRLTVV.

This clone turned up a few times. The V gene is TRBV6-5, the J gene TRBJ2-3; D is possibly TRBD1 (6 bases). The CDR3 has 15 residues. Germline CDR1 reads MNHEY; CDR2 reads SVGAGI. Deletions cut 6 bases from V and 0 bases from J, with 13 bases between. CDR3 amino acids: CASSSPGDSTDTQYF. CDR3 coding DNA: TGTGCCAGCAGCAGTCCAGGGGACAGCACAGATACGCAGTATTTT.

The chain has TRBV27 and TRBJ1-3; D not resolved. Trimming stripped 0 bases from V and 4 bases from J, with 4 bases between. The CDR3 totals 13 residues. CDR1 is MNHEY, CDR2 SMNVEV, per germline (reference sequence). CDR3 in DNA: TGTGCCAGCAGTTTATCCCCGGGAAACACCATATATTTT. It encodes CASSLSPGNTIYF.

This clone turned up a few times. This rearrangement joins TRBV2 to TRBJ2-5, with 15 bases lining up with TRBD2. The CDR3 covers 17 residues. V gave up 3 bases and J gave up 2 bases; unmatched junction bases: 4. Germline V gives CDR1 SNHLY, CDR2 FYNNEI. The CDR3 bases are TGTGCCAGCAGTGACCCCGGACTAGCGGGGGGGCAAGAGACCCAGTACTTC. As protein: CASSDPGLAGGQETQYF. Full variable domain (remainder filled in from reference TRBV2 and TRBJ2-5): EPEVTQTPSHQVTQMGQEVILRCVPISNHLYFYWYRQILGQKVEFLVSFYNNEISEKSEIFDDQFSVERPDGSNFTLKIRSTKLEDSAMYFCASSDPGLAGGQETQYFGPGTRLLVL.

The chain carries TRBV19 and TRBJ2-1; 11 bases are shared with TRBD2. Germline V lookup: CDR1 LNHDA, CDR2 SQIVND (reference sequence). V gave up 2 bases and J gave up 4 bases; unmatched junction bases: 4. The length of the CDR3 is 16 residues. The CDR3 protein is CASSIRTSGQYNEQFF. The CDR3 region has the DNA TGTGCCAGTAGTATACGGACTAGCGGGCAGTACAATGAGCAGTTCTTC.

The chain recombines TRBV27 with TRBJ1-2; no clear D gene. The CDR3 covers 14 residues. Trimming stripped 0 bases from V and 6 bases from J, with 11 bases between. Germline values: CDR1 MNHEY, CDR2 SMNVEV (reference sequence). The DNA of the CDR3 is TGTGCCAGCAGTTTATCGGTCGCGGCGGATGGCTACACCTTC. Encoded protein: CASSLSVAADGYTF.

This clone was seen only once. The genes are TRBV12-5 and TRBJ2-7, with TRBD1 identical over 11 bases. The CDR3 extends over 13 amino acids. Germline CDR1 reads LGHNT; CDR2 reads FRNRAP. With V trimmed by 9 bases and J by 6 bases, 7 bases remained unmatched. The CDR3 is CASRPGQGGEQYF. Written as DNA, the CDR3 is TGTGCTAGCCGCCCGGGACAGGGGGGCGAGCAGTACTTC.

The CDR3 sequence: CASSEAQKTNSPLHF. DNA for the CDR3: TGTGCCAGCAGTGAAGCGCAGAAAACTAATTCACCCCTCCACTTT. The chain links TRBV6-1 to TRBJ1-6; D uncertain. V was cut by 0 bases and J by 6 bases, with 9 bases left in between. Germline-derived CDR1 and CDR2 are MNHNS and SASEGT. The CDR3 extends over 15 amino acids.

This chain uses TRBV5-1 with TRBJ2-7; 11 nucleotides line up with TRBD2. This CDR3 spans 13 amino acids. From germline, CDR1 is SGHRS and CDR2 YFSETQ. V shed 2 bases and J 6 bases; nucleotides not matched to a gene: 1. CDR3: CASSLTSGGEQYF. In DNA, the CDR3 is TGCGCCAGCAGCTTAACTAGCGGGGGCGAGCAGTACTTC.

V is TRBV30 and J is TRBJ1-2; D unresolved. CDR1 is GTSNPN, CDR2 SVGIG, per germline (reference sequence). This CDR3 comprises 13 residues. V was cut by 0 bases and J by 4 bases, with 9 bases left in between. The CDR3 region is CAWSVVLAYGYTF. The CDR3 DNA is TGTGCCTGGAGTGTAGTTTTGGCCTATGGCTACACCTTC.

The chain employs TRBV12-5 and TRBJ1-2; 9 bases match TRBD1. The CDR3 covers 15 residues. Trimming at V came to 1 base and at J to 4 bases, leaving 4 bases not matched to a gene. CDR1 is LGHNT, CDR2 FRNRAP, per germline. In DNA form, the CDR3 reads TGTGCTAGTGGTTTGGCCGGGACAGGGAGCTATGGCTACACCTTC. Protein sequence: CASGLAGTGSYGYTF.

The gene calls are TRBV10-2 and TRBJ1-6; 8 bases are shared with TRBD1. Germline CDR1 is WSHSY and CDR2 is SAAADI. The V and J ends lost 9 bases and 10 bases, in that order; junction bases with no gene match: 5. This CDR3 spans 12 amino acids. CDR3 DNA sequence: TGCGCCAGGCAGGACAGGGTCTCACCCCTCCACTTT. It codes for CARQDRVSPLHF.

The chain is built from TRBV12-5 and TRBJ2-2; TRBD2 might be the D (5 bases). Germline loops: CDR1 LGHNT, CDR2 FRNRAP. This CDR3 is built from 13 residues. The V end lost 0 bases, the J end lost 6 bases, and 5 bases lay between the germline ends. CDR3 region: CASGLVAAGELFF. CDR3 nucleotide sequence: TGTGCTAGTGGTTTGGTAGCGGCCGGGGAGCTGTTTTTT. Based on the CDR3 plus reference TRBV12-5 and TRBJ2-2, the full variable domain is DARVTQTPRHKVTEMGQEVTMRCQPILGHNTVFWYRQTMMQGLELLAYFRNRAPLDDSGMPKDRFSAEMPDATLATLKIQPSEPRDSAVYFCASGLVAAGELFFGEGSRLTVL.

This chain links TRBV5-6 with TRBJ1-6; D unclear. The CDR3 extends over 14 amino acids. Germline V gene sequence: CDR1 SGHDT, CDR2 YYEEEE. Trimming removed 3 bases from V and 2 bases from J, with 6 bases in between. The DNA for the CDR3 is TGTGCCAGCAGCTCCGGGACCTATAATTCACCCCTCCACTTT. Its translation: CASSSGTYNSPLHF. The variable domain in full, completed from reference TRBV5-6 and TRBJ1-6, reads DAGVTQSPTHLIKTRGQQVTLRCSPKSGHDTVSWYQQALGQGPQFIFQYYEEEERQRGNFPDRFSGHQFPNYSSELNVNALLLGDSALYLCASSSGTYNSPLHFGNGTRLTVT.

The rearrangement joins TRBV6-5 to TRBJ1-4, with a possible D match to TRBD1 (5 bases). Trimming removed 10 bases at V and 6 bases at J, with 15 bases between. In germline, CDR1 is MNHEY, CDR2 SVGAGI. The CDR3 totals 13 residues. Here the CDR3 reads CATKFRGDEKLFF. DNA for the CDR3: TGTGCCACCAAATTTAGGGGCGATGAAAAACTGTTTTTT.

The J gene is TRBJ1-5, the V gene TRBV5-5; D remains unclear. The V end lost 0 bases, the J end lost 3 bases, and 10 bases lay between the germline ends. This CDR3 is built from 15 residues. Germline V gene sequence: CDR1 SGHKS, CDR2 YYEKEE (reference sequence). The CDR3 nucleotides are TGTGCCAGCAGCTTGGCCTTGGCAGACAATCAGCCCCAGCATTTT. It translates to CASSLALADNQPQHF.

This chain links TRBV29-1 with TRBJ2-7; the match to TRBD1 covers 12 bases. J gave up 7 bases and V 3 bases, and 7 bases lay outside the gene matches. This CDR3 spans 14 amino acids. Germline-derived CDR1 and CDR2 are SQVTM and ANQGSEA. The DNA for the CDR3 is TGCAGCGTTGAGGCCGGGACAGGGGGCTGGGAGCAGTACTTC. Translating gives CSVEAGTGGWEQYF.